The T cell receptor (beta chain) described here comes from a study of CXCR3-negative and CXCR3-positive naive CD8 T cells. Naive CD8+ T cells carried a CD45RO-CCR7+CD27+CD95- phenotype. Whole-study results and caveats: Similar levels of surface CD5 were seen between naive subsets; TCR strength was inferred from TRB CDR3 properties. The study found more hydrophobic TRB CDR3s in CXCR3-positive naive cells than in CXCR3-negative naive cells.

Germline V gene data show CDR1 as SEHNR and CDR2 as FQNEAQ (reference sequence). The CDR3 contains 16 residues. With regard to this clonotype: Its specificity is unknown.

The study made its TRB cDNA libraries by 5' RACE, adding UMI labels. Following a re-call of the 5' RACE reads, TCRdb has one entry per CDR3 protein and lacks DNA. This sample's clone table lists about 98,000 distinct CDR3 sequences. The chain has TRBV7-9 and TRBJ2-3; TCRdb's D gene call, TRBD2, goes unchecked for lack of DNA. The sequenced sample consisted of naive CXCR3+ CD8+ T cells from blood. As for subset: CD45RO-CCR7+CD27+CD95- naive CD8+ T cells expressing CXCR3 (TNR3+). The clonotype originates from a human donor in good health. Some clones in this sample may be carry-over from other donors' samples. CDR3 in amino acids: CVSSPPVGGLADTQYF.